This record covers a single TCR beta chain. The antigen is not known. These data are taken from a study of blood T cells in healthy people across ages. Study findings and constraints: Researchers report that TCR beta diversity correlated strongly with naive T cell percentage. Older individuals had lower TCR beta diversity per million T cells (the decline was roughly linear).

Through a sample-barcoded 5' primer and a J-beta primer mix, a second PCR was run for roughly 7 to 11 cycles. Each cDNA molecule was tagged by a template-switch adaptor that had 12 random nucleotides. TCRdb reprocessed the 5' RACE reads via MiXCR and lists one record per CDR3 protein. In the table there are 1.6 million or so distinct CDR3 sequences, about 35% of which are singletons. J was trimmed by 8 bases and V by 6 bases; bases with no gene match: 10. CDR1 and CDR2 (germline): SEHNR, FQNEAQ (reference sequence). The CDR3 spans 16 residues. This receptor was obtained from a woman in her 30s in good health. Sequenced material: blood. V usage is TRBV7-9 and J usage is TRBJ2-1; 13 bases map to TRBD2. For the CDR3, the DNA is TGTGCCAGCAGGCTAGCCTCACTAGCGGGGGGGTATGAGCAGTTCTTC. This encodes CASRLASLAGGYEQFF.